This TCR beta chain was identified in a study of T and B cells in COVID-19 patients. Overall study: Active-infection patients were older, median about 70 years, than recovered patients, median around 30 years.

Findings and limits, study-wide: The recovered cohort had some 2,000 exclusive TCR clusters, including roughly 28 low generation probability clusters. Blood from mildly ill patients while symptomatic, and early samples from severe cases, were scarce. Clonality of TRB repertoires was high in active COVID-19; recovery brought above-healthy diversity and richness.

Each TRB amplification used about 250-550 ng of genomic DNA from blood. Multiplex PCR with BIOMED2 TRB-A/B primer pools amplified TRB rearrangements. TCRdb ran MiXCR on the multiplex PCR reads and lists one entry per CDR3 protein. The sample contains roughly 7,000 distinct CDR3 sequences, more than 20% of which appear only once. This clonotype was seen only a few times. Its antigen is undetermined. Input material: blood. This TCR was recovered from a human donor who had recovered from COVID-19.

The CDR3 loop is CASSFYRNTEAFF. Written as DNA, the CDR3 is TGCGCCAGCAGCTTCTACAGGAACACTGAAGCTTTCTTT. The chain uses TRBV5-1 and TRBJ1-1; D unclear. Trimming removed 2 bases from V and 1 base from J, with 6 bases in between. There are 13 residues in the CDR3. CDR1 is SGHRS, CDR2 YFSETQ, per germline.